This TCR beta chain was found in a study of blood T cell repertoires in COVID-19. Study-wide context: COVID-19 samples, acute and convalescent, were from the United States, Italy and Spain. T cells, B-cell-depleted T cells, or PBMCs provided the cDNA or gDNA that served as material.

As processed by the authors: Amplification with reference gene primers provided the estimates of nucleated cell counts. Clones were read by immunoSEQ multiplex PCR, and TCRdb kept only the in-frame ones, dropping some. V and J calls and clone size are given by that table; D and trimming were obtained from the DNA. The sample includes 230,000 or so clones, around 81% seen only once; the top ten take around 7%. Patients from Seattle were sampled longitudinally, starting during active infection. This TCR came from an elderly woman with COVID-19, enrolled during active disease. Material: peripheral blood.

The CDR3 reads CASSLRYGTDTQYF. CDR3 bases: TGTGCCAGCAGCCTGAGGTACGGCACAGATACGCAGTATTTT. The chain carries TRBV3-1 (or the pseudogene TRBV3-2) and TRBJ2-3, with D unresolved. The V end lost 4 bases, the J end lost 1 base, and 9 bases lay between the germline ends. Germline values: CDR1 LGHDT, CDR2 YNNKEL (reference sequence). CDR3 length: 14 residues.